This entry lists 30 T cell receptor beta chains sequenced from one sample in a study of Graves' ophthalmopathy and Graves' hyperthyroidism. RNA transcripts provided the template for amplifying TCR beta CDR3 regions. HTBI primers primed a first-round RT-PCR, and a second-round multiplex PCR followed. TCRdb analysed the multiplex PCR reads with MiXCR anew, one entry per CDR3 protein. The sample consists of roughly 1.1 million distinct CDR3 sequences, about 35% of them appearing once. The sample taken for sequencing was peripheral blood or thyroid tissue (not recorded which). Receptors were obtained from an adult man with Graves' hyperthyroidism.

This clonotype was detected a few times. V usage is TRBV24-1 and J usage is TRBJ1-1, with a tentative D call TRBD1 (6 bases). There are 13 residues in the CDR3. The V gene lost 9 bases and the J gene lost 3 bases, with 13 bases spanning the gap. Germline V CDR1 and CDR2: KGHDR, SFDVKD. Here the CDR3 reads CATRTAWDTEAFF. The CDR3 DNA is TGTGCCACCCGGACAGCCTGGGACACTGAAGCTTTCTTT.

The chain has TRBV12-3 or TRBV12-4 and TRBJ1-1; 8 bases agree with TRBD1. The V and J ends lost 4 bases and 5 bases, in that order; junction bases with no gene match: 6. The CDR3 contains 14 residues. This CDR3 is CASSYTGGGTEAFF. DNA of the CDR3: TGTGCCAGCAGTTATACAGGGGGAGGTACTGAAGCTTTCTTT.

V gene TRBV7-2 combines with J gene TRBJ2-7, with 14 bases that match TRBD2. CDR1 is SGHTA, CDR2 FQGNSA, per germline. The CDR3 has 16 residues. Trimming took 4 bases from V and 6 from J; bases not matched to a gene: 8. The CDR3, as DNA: TGTGCCAGCAGCTACAACCCGGGACTAGCGGGAGTCGAGCAGTACTTC. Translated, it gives CASSYNPGLAGVEQYF.

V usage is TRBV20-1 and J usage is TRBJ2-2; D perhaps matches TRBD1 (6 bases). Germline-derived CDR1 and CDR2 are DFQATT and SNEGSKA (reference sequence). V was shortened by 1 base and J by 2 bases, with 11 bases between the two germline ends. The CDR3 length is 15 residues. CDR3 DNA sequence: TGCAGTGCTAGAGGGGACAACCTAAACACCGGGGAGCTGTTTTTT. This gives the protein CSARGDNLNTGELFF.

CDR3: CASSLASRAGEKLFF. Here the CDR3 DNA reads TGTGCCAGCAGCTTAGCGTCCAGGGCTGGTGAAAAACTGTTTTTT. The V gene is TRBV7-8, the J gene TRBJ1-4; D perhaps matches TRBD1 (5 bases). Germline V gives CDR1 SGHVS, CDR2 FQNEAQ. The CDR3 has 15 amino acids. The V and J ends lost 0 bases and 7 bases respectively, with 12 bases between them.

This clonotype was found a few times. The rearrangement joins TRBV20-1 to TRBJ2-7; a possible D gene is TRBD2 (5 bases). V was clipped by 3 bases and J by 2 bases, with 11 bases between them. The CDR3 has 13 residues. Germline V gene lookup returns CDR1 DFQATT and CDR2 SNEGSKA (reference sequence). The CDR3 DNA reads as TGCAGTGCTAGTTTAGCGCTCCCCTACGAGCAGTACTTC. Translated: CSASLALPYEQYF.

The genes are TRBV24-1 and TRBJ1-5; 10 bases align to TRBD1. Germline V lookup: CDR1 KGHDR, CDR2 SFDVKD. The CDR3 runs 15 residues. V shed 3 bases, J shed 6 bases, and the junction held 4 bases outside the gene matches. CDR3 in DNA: TGTGCCACCAGTGATGGGGGACAGGGGTTTCAGCCCCAGCATTTT. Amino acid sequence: CATSDGGQGFQPQHF.

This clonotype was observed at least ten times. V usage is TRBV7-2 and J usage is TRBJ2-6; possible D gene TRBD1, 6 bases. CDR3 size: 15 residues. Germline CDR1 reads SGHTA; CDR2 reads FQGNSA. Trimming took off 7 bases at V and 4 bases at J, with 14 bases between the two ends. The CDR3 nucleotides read TGTGCCAGCAACCCCCCAGGGGCCGGGGCCAACGTCCTGACTTTC. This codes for CASNPPGAGANVLTF.

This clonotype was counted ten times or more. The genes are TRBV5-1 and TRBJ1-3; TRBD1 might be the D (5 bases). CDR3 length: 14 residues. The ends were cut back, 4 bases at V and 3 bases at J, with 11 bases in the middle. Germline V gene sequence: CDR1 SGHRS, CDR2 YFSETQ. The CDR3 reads CASSLTGVGNTIYF. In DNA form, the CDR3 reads TGCGCCAGCAGCCTAACAGGAGTTGGAAACACCATATATTTT.

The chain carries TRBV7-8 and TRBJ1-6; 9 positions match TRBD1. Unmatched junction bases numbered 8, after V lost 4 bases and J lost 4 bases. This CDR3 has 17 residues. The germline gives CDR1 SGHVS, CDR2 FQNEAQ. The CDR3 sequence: CASSWDRVITYNSPLHF. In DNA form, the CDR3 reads TGTGCCAGCAGCTGGGACAGGGTCATCACTTATAATTCACCCCTCCACTTT.

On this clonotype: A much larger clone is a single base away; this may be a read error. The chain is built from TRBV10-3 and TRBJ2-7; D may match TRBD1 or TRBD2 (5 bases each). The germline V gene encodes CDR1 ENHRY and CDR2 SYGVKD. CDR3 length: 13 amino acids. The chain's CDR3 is CASRERQSREKYF. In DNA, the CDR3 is TGTGCCAGCAGGGAGCGACAGTCACGCGAGAAGTACTTC.

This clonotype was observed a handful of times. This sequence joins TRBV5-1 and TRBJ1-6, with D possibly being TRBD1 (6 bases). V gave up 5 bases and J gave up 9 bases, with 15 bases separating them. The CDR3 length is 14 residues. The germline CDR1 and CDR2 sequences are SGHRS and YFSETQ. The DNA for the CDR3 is TGCGCCAGCAGACGGGGACAAGGGGTTTCACCCCTCCACTTT. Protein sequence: CASRRGQGVSPLHF.

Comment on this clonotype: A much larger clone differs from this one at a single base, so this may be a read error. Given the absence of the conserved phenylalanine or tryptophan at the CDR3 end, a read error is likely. The CDR3 sequence: CASSQARARNTEAFL. CDR3 bases: TGTGCCAGCAGCCAAGCTAGGGCCCGGAACACTGAAGCTTTCCTT. V and J are TRBV2 and TRBJ1-1; D gene unclear. The CDR3 consists of 15 residues. Trimming left V 6 bases short and J 1 base short, with 15 bases between. Germline assignment: CDR1 SNHLY and CDR2 FYNNEI.

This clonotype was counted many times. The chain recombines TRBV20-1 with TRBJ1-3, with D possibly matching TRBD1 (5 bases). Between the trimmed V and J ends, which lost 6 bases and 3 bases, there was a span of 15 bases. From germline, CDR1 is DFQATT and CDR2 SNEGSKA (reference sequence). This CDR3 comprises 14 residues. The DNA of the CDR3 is TGCAGTGCCAACAAAGGGGTTGGTGGAAACACCATATATTTT. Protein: CSANKGVGGNTIYF.

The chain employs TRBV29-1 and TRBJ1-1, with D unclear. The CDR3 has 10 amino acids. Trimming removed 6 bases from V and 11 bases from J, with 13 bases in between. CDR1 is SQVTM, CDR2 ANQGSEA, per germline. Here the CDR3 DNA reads TGCAGCGTCGGAGTAAGACGGGCTTTCTTT. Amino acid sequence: CSVGVRRAFF.

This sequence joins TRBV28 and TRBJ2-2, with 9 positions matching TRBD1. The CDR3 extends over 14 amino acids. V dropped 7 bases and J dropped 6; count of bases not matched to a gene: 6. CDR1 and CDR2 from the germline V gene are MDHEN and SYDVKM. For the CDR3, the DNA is TGTGCCAGCATCTCGGGACAGGGTTCCGGGGAGCTGTTTTTT. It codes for CASISGQGSGELFF.

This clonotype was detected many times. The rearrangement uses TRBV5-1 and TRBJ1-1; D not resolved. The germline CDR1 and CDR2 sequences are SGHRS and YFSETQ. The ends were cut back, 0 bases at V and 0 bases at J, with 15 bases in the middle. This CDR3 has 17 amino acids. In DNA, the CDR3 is TGCGCCAGCAGCTTGGGGTGGGTCGCTAAACTGAACACTGAAGCTTTCTTT. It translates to CASSLGWVAKLNTEAFF.

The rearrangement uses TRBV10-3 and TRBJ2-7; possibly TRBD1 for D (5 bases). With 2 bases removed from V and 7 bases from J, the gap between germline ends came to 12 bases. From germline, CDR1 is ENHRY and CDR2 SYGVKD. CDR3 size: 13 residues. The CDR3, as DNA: TGTGCCATCAGTGAGGACAGAGTTCGAGAGCAGTACTTC. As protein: CAISEDRVREQYF.

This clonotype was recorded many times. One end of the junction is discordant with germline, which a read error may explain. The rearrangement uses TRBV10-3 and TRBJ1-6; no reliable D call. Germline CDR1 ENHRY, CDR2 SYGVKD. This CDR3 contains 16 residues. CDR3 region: CAISESDFSYNSPLHF. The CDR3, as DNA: TGTGCCATCAGTGAGTCAGATTTCTCCTATAATTCACCTCTCCACTTT.

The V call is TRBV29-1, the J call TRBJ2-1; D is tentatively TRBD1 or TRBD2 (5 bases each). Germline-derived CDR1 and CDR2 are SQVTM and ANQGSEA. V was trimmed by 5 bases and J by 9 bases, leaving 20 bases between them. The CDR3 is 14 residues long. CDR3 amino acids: CSVHTSLGDGEQFF. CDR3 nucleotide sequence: TGCAGCGTTCATACTTCCCTGGGGGACGGTGAGCAGTTCTTC.

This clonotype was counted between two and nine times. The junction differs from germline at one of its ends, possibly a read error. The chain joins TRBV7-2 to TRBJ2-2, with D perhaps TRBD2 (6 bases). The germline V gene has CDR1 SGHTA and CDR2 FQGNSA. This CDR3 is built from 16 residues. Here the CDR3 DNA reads TGCGCCAGCAGCCAATTGACCGGGGGTTACACCGGGGAGCTGTTTTTT. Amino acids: CASSQLTGGYTGELFF. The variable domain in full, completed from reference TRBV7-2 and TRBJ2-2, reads GAGVSQSPSNKVTEKGKDVELRCDPISGHTALYWYRQSLGQGLEFLIYFQGNSAPDKSGLPSDRFSAERTGGSVSTLTIQRTQQEDSAVYLCASSQLTGGYTGELFFGEGSRLTVL.

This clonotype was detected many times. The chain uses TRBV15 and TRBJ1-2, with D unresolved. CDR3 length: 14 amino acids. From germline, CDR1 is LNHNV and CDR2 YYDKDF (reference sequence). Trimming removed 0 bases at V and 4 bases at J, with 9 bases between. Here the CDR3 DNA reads TGTGCCACCAGCAGAGATGCCGTACCCTATGGCTACACCTTC. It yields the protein CATSRDAVPYGYTF.

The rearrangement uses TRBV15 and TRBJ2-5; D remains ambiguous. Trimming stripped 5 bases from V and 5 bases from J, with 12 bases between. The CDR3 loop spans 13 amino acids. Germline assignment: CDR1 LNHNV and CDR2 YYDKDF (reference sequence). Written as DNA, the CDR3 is TGTGCCACCAGCGGTGGGTTTCAGGAGACCCAGTACTTC. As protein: CATSGGFQETQYF. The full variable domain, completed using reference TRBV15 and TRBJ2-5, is DAMVIQNPRYQVTQFGKPVTLSCSQTLNHNVMYWYQQKSSQAPKLLFHYYDKDFNNEADTPDNFQSRRPNTSFCFLDIRSPGLGDTAMYLCATSGGFQETQYFGPGTRLLVL.

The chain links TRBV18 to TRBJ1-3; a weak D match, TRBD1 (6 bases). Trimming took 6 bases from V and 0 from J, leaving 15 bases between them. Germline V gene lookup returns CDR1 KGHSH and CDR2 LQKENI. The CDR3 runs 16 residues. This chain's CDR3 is CASSRQAPLSGNTIYF. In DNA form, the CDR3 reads TGTGCCAGCTCTCGACAGGCGCCACTCTCTGGAAACACCATATATTTT.

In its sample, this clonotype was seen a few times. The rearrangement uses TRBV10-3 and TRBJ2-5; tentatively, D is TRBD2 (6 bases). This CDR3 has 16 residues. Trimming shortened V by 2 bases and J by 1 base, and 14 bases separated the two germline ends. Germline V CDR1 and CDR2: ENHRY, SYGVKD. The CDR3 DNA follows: TGTGCCATCAGTGAGATAAGACTAGAGTCCCAAGAGACCCAGTACTTC. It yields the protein CAISEIRLESQETQYF.

The CDR3 loop is CASRQGQIQPQHF. CDR3 bases: TGTGCCAGCAGACAGGGACAAATTCAGCCCCAGCATTTT. The chain couples TRBV24-1 to TRBJ1-5, with TRBD1 identical over 7 bases. Losses at the gene ends were 11 bases for V and 6 bases for J; bases not matched to a gene: 9. CDR3 length: 13 residues. Germline lookup yields CDR1 KGHDR and CDR2 SFDVKD.

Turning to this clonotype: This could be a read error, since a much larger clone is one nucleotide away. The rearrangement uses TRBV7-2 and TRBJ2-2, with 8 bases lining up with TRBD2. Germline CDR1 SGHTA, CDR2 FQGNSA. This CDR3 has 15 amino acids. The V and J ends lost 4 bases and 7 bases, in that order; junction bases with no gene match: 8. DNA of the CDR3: TGTGCCAGCAGCTCTACCAGGACTAGCATCGGGGAGCTGTTTTTT. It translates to CASSSTRTSIGELFF.

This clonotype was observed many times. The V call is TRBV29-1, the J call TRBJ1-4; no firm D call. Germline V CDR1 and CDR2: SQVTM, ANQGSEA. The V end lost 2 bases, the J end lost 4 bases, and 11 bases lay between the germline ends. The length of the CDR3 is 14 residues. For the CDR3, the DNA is TGCAGCGTTGAACGTCTCTCCAGTAATGAAAAACTGTTTTTT. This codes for CSVERLSSNEKLFF.

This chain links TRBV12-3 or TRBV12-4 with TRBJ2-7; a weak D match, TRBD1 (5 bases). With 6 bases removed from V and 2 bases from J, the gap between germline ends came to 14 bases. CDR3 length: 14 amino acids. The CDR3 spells CASSASGKTYEQYF. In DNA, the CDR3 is TGTGCCAGCAGCGCCTCAGGGAAAACCTACGAGCAGTACTTC.

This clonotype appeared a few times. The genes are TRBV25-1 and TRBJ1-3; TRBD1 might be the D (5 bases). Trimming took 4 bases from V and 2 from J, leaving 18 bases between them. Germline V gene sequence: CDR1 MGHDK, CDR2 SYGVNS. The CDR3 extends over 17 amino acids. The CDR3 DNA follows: TGTGCCAGCAGTGCTACCGGGGGTCGCGGAACTGGAAACACCATATATTTT. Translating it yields CASSATGGRGTGNTIYF.